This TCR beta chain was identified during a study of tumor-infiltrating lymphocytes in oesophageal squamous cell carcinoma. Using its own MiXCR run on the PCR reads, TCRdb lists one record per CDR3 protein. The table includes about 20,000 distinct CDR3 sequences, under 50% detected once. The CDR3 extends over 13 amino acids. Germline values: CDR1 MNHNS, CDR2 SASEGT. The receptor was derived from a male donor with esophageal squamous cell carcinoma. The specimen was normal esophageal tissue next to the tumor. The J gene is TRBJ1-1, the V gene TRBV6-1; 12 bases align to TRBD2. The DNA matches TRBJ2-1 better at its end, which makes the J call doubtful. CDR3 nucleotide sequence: TGTGCCAGCAGCCTAGCGGGAGGGAATGAGCAGTTCTTC. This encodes CASSLAGGNEQFF.